This T cell receptor beta chain emerged from a study of T cell responses to AZD1222 COVID-19 vaccine. TCRdb's table, derived via immunoSEQ multiplex PCR, lists solely in-frame clones and lacks some. Here the sample spans roughly 99,000 clones, 87% being singletons. As regards this clone: The antigen remains undetermined.

Second-dose timings of about 4 or about 12 weeks were pooled. The study, taken as a whole, reports: A mostly white British donor set with more females was recruited, and clonal diversity was possibly underestimated. At baseline, just a handful of AZD1222 recipients tested seropositive. At 160-218 and 743-854, vaccine-associated CD4 TCRs were dominant, and they spanned spike.

V was pared by 1 base and J by 0 bases, with 16 bases between. The CDR3 contains 18 residues. Germline lookup yields CDR1 LNHDA and CDR2 SQIVND (reference sequence). The source was peripheral blood, collected 28 days after the second AZD1222 dose. The chain couples TRBV19 to TRBJ1-3; D gene ambiguous. The sequence came from an adult who received the AZD1222 COVID-19 vaccine. CDR3 sequence: CASSIVNLGGPSGNTIYF. The DNA for the CDR3 is TGTGCCAGTAGTATAGTCAATCTGGGAGGGCCCTCTGGAAACACCATATATTTT.